This T cell receptor beta chain emerged from a study of T cell repertoires in cytomegalovirus infection. Study at large: Alongside well-studied HLA-B-restricted CMV epitopes, recently identified HLA-C-restricted CMV epitopes were also used. Public TCR beta signatures were indicative of both CMV infection and a matching HLA type. Study-wide points: What dominated the ex vivo response were HLA-C-restricted CMV-specific TCR beta clonotypes.

CDR1 and CDR2 from the germline V gene are SGHVS and FNYEAQ. V lost 5 bases and J lost 0, with 11 bases in between. The length of the CDR3 is 16 residues. This clonotype was counted between two and nine times. Its antigen is currently unknown. One entry per CDR3 protein, called by TCRdb with MiXCR from the reads. The sample records roughly 700,000 distinct CDR3 sequences, around 30% being singletons. This receptor was taken from a human donor in good health (CMV status not recorded). Some clones in this sample may be carry-over from other donors' samples. The J gene is TRBJ1-6, the V gene TRBV7-6; the D gene is possibly TRBD1 (5 bases). Source: cultured PBMCs, taken from culture after CMV antigen stimulation. The CDR3 loop is CASSPRGYSYNSPLHF. DNA of the CDR3: TGTGCCAGCAGCCCCCGGGGGTACTCCTATAATTCACCCCTCCACTTT.